This TCR beta chain derives from a study of T-cell reconstitution after alpha-beta-depleted transplantation in children. Findings of the study overall: There were reportedly several hundred expanded graft clones from which alpha-beta T cells came about two months after transplant. Several patients had high TCRbeta diversity at day 60; it came from surviving recipient T cells and thymic progenitors. One year post-transplant, T-cell counts and diversity were largely derived from T cells produced anew.

Trimming took 4 bases from V and 5 from J, leaving 12 bases between them. Germline V CDR1 and CDR2: SGHVS, FQNEAQ. The CDR3 consists of 14 residues. This clonotype showed up just a few times. Its antigen remains unknown. Preparing the TCRbeta library involved the use of unique molecular identifiers. TCRdb re-called the PCR reads through MiXCR, storing one row per CDR3 protein. This table holds about 980,000 distinct CDR3 sequences, roughly 31% found once. The receptor comes from a boy younger than two who had a stem cell transplant for SCID, so the T cells may come from the graft donor. V is TRBV7-8 and J is TRBJ2-1; the D is unclear. This specimen consisted of PBMCs, mostly from graft donor cells, obtained 360 days after TCRalphabeta/CD19-depleted stem cell transplant. In DNA, the CDR3 is TGTGCCAGCAGCTATTCCGTTCTCAACAATGAGCAGTTCTTC. Protein: CASSYSVLNNEQFF.